These 6 T cell receptor beta chains were all obtained from the same sample, sequenced in a study of cytomegalovirus exposure and HLA in healthy donors. The study ran its PCR with 60 Vbeta and 13 Jbeta primers. This table comes from immunoSEQ multiplex PCR, and its TCRdb copy is limited to in-frame clones, with some not included. The sample contains 160,000 or so clones, 80% of which appear only once. Source material: PBMCs. The source is a man between 35 and 55 years old in good health and CMV-seronegative.

V is TRBV7-2 and J is TRBJ2-3, with D uncertain. There are 11 residues in the CDR3. The germline V and J ends were trimmed by 5 bases and 6 bases, with 6 bases remaining between them. Germline V lookup: CDR1 SGHTA, CDR2 FQGNSA. CDR3 in amino acids: CASSARDTQYF. DNA for the CDR3: TGTGCCAGCAGCGCACGGGATACGCAGTATTTT. The variable domain in full, completed from reference TRBV7-2 and TRBJ2-3, reads GAGVSQSPSNKVTEKGKDVELRCDPISGHTALYWYRQSLGQGLEFLIYFQGNSAPDKSGLPSDRFSAERTGGSVSTLTIQRTQQEDSAVYLCASSARDTQYFGPGTRLTVL.

The CDR3 region is CASSTAGNQPQHF. In nucleotides, the CDR3 is TGTGCCAGCAGTACTGCAGGGAATCAGCCCCAGCATTTT. The chain joins TRBV27 to TRBJ1-5; a possible D gene is TRBD1 (5 bases). Germline V gives CDR1 MNHEY, CDR2 SMNVEV (reference sequence). The CDR3 has 13 residues. Trimming took 5 bases from V and 4 from J, leaving 9 bases between them.

The V gene is TRBV7-2, the J gene TRBJ1-4; TRBD1 aligns across 9 bases. The CDR3 is 16 residues long. V lost 4 bases to trimming and J lost 10 bases; unmatched junction nucleotides: 13. Germline lookup yields CDR1 SGHTA and CDR2 FQGNSA. The CDR3: CASSSSTGGHGGKLFF. CDR3 bases: TGTGCCAGCAGCTCGAGTACAGGGGGCCACGGCGGAAAACTGTTTTTT.

In its sample, this clone was seen a few times. The chain links TRBV19 to TRBJ2-1; 13 bases map to TRBD2. The CDR3 consists of 15 residues. The V segment lost 8 bases and the J segment 10 bases; nucleotides outside the gene matches: 11. The germline V gene encodes CDR1 LNHDA and CDR2 SQIVND (reference sequence). CDR3 sequence (DNA): TGTGCCAGTGGTCGTACTAGCGGGAGGGCCGGGGAGCAGTTCTTC. This sequence encodes CASGRTSGRAGEQFF.

There are a few counts of this clone. The chain couples TRBV6-5 to TRBJ2-7, with D possibly matching TRBD2 (5 bases). Looked up from germline, CDR1 is MNHEY and CDR2 is SVGAGI. The CDR3 length is 14 residues. V shed 5 bases and J shed 3 bases, with 14 bases lying between them. The CDR3 nucleotides are TGTGCCAGCAGTCGAGAGGGTGGGAGCTACGAGCAGTACTTC. Protein product: CASSREGGSYEQYF.

The chain joins TRBV10-1 to TRBJ2-2; D is perhaps TRBD2 (6 bases). Germline assignment: CDR1 WNHNN and CDR2 SYGVQD (reference sequence). The CDR3 is 15 residues long. V was clipped by 3 bases and J by 1 base, with 9 bases between them. The CDR3 loop reads CASSEHSGNTGELFF. CDR3 coding DNA: TGCGCCAGCAGTGAACATAGCGGGAACACCGGGGAGCTGTTTTTT.